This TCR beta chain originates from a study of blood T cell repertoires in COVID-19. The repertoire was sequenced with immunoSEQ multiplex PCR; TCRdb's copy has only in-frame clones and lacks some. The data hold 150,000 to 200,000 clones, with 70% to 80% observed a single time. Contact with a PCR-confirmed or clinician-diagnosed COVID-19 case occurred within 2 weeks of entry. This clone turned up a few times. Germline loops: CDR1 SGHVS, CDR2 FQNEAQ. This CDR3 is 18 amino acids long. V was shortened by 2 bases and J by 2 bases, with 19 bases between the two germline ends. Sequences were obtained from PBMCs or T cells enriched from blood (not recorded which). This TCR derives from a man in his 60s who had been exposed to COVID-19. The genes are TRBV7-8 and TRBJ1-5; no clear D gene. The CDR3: CASSLYRLAVSGNQPQHF. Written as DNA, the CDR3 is TGTGCCAGCAGCTTATATCGTCTAGCGGTTTCGGGCAATCAGCCCCAGCATTTT.